This paragraph reports one TCR beta chain. From germline, CDR1 is SGDLS and CDR2 YYNGEE. This CDR3 has 13 amino acids. Trimming removed 0 bases from V and 1 base from J, with 4 bases in between. In the study's own analysis: Amplification from reference gene primers served as the basis for estimated nucleated cell counts. Clones were read by immunoSEQ multiplex PCR, and TCRdb kept only the in-frame ones, dropping some. V, J and clone size are those of that table, while D and trimming were read from the DNA. The sample yields about 150,000 clones, about 90% seen once. The data were taken from a study of blood T cell repertoires in COVID-19. Study overall: Sites in the United States, Italy and Spain provided acute and convalescent COVID-19 samples. In each case, the material was cDNA or gDNA derived from T cells, B-cell-depleted T cells, or PBMCs.

Material for sequencing was peripheral blood. This TCR came from a man in his forties or fifties with acute or convalescent COVID-19. The chain has TRBV9 and TRBJ1-1, with unresolved D. The CDR3 region is CASSVVQNTEAFF. CDR3 DNA sequence: TGTGCCAGCAGCGTAGTTCAGAACACTGAAGCTTTCTTT.